The T cell receptor beta chain described here comes from a study of OX40 agonist ivuxolimab in advanced cancers. For the study at large: Intravenous ivuxolimab at 0.01 to 10 mg/kg was given to patients every 2 weeks. Aged about 23 to 80 with a mean of 60 years, they were around 79% male. In three patients, partial responses were observed, one with hepatocellular carcinoma and two with cutaneous melanoma. Study results and caveats: Certain nonresponders additionally had low normalized T-cell clonal expansion.

V was cut by 5 bases and J by 0 bases, with 11 bases left in between. The CDR3 is 16 residues long. Looked up from germline, CDR1 is LNHDA and CDR2 is SQIVND (reference sequence). This clone was seen only once. The antigen is unknown. The repertoire was sequenced with immunoSEQ multiplex PCR; TCRdb's copy has only in-frame clones and lacks some. The table records about 60,000 clones, 65% to 85% of them present only once. This clonotype originated in an adult with an advanced solid tumor such as melanoma, head and neck, liver or kidney cancer. The sequences come from CD4+ or CD8+ T cells sorted from blood, collected in a trial of the OX40 agonist ivuxolimab. The chain uses TRBV19 and TRBJ2-6; D might be TRBD1 (7 bases). Written as DNA, the CDR3 is TGTGCCAGTAGTCCAGGGGGGAGCTCTGGGGCCAACGTCCTGACTTTC. It encodes CASSPGGSSGANVLTF.